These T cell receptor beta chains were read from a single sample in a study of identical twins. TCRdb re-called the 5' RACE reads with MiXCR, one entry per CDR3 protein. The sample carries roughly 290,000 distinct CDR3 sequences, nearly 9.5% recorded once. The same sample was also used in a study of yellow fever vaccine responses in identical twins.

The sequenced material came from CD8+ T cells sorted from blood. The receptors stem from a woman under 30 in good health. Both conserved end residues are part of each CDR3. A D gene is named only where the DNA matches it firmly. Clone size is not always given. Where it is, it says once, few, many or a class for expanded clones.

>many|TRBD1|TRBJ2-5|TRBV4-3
CASSQGRGRGEETQYF
TGCGCCAGCAGCCAAGGCAGGGGGCGCGGCGAAGAGACCCAGTACTTC
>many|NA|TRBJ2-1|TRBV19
CASSISGEPYNEQFF
TGTGCCAGTAGTATCTCTGGAGAACCCTACAATGAGCAGTTCTTC
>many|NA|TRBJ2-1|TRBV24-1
CATRASAEQFF
TGTGCCACCAGGGCTAGCGCTGAGCAGTTCTTC
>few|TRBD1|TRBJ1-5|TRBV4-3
CASSQEDRGRNNRNQPQHF
TGCGCCAGCAGCCAAGAAGACAGGGGCCGCAATAACAGAAATCAGCCCCAGCATTTT
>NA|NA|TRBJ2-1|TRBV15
CATRDSHAGLDNEQFF
TGTGCCACCAGGGATTCGCATGCTGGTCTGGACAATGAGCAGTTCTTC
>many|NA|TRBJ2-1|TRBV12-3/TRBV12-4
CASSRNTDRGNEQFF
TGTGCCAGCAGTCGTAATACGGACCGGGGCAATGAGCAGTTCTTC
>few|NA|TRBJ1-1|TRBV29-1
CSVEPFKATEAFF
TGCAGCGTTGAACCCTTCAAGGCCACTGAAGCTTTCTTT
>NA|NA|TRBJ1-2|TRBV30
CALQKFRDTYNYGYTF
TGTGCCTTGCAAAAATTTCGGGACACGTATAACTATGGCTACACCTTC
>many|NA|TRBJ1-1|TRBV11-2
CASSPDYRTGTEAFF
TGTGCCAGCAGCCCTGACTACCGAACGGGCACTGAAGCTTTCTTT
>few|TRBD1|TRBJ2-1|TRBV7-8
CASSPQDRGFEQFF
TGTGCCAGCAGCCCCCAGGACAGGGGCTTCGAGCAGTTCTTC
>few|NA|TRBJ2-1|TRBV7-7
CASSSPPNEQFF
TGTGCTAGCAGCTCGCCCCCCAATGAGCAGTTCTTC
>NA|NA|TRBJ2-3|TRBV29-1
CSFLSGSTDTQYF
TGCAGTTTTCTTTCGGGCAGCACAGATACGCAGTATTTT
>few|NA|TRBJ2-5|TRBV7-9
CASSLLLVTEETQYF
TGTGCCAGCAGCTTATTATTGGTGACGGAAGAGACCCAGTACTTC
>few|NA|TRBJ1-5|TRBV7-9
CASSPTRIGAENQPQHF
TGTGCCAGCAGCCCCACCCGGATAGGGGCGGAGAATCAGCCCCAGCATTTT
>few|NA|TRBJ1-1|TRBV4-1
CASSQGQVGTEAFF
TGCGCCAGCAGCCAAGGACAGGTGGGCACTGAAGCTTTCTTT
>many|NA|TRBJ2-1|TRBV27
CANPNEQFF
TGTGCCAACCCCAATGAGCAGTTCTTC
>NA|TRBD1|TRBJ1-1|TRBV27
CASSPWDRGNTEAFF
TGTGCCAGCAGTCCATGGGACAGGGGAAACACTGAAGCTTTCTTT
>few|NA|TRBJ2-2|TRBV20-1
CSAPGGLTGELFF
TGCAGTGCTCCCGGGGGCCTAACCGGGGAGCTGTTTTTT
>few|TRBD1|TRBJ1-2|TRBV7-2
CASSPQGQPNYGYTF
TGTGCCAGCAGCCCACAGGGACAGCCCAACTATGGCTACACCTTC
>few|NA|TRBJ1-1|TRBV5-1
CASSLFWFTEAFF
TGCGCCAGCAGCTTGTTTTGGTTCACTGAAGCTTTCTTT
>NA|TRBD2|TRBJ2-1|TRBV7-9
CASKPGVAGGNEQFF
TGTGCGAGCAAACCTGGGGTAGCGGGGGGCAATGAGCAGTTCTTC
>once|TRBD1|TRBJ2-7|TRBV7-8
CASSLVGQVDEQYF
TGTGCCAGCAGCCTTGTGGGACAGGTCGACGAGCAGTACTTC
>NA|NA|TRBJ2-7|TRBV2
CASSELAYEQYF
TGTGCCAGCAGTGAACTGGCCTACGAGCAGTACTTC
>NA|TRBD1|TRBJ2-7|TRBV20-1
CSARGTDSYEQYF
TGCAGTGCTAGGGGGACAGACTCCTACGAGCAGTACTTC
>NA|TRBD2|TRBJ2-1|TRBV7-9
CASPRGDITYNEQFF
TGTGCCAGCCCCCGGGGGGATATTACCTACAATGAGCAGTTCTTC
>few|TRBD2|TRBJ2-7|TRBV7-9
CASSPAGYEQYF
TGTGCCAGCAGCCCAGCGGGATACGAGCAGTACTTC
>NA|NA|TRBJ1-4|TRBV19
CASSMNTGANEKLFF
TGTGCCAGTAGTATGAACACCGGGGCTAATGAAAAACTGTTTTTT
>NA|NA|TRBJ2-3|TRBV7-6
CASSLLSVESSGTDTQYF
TGTGCCAGCAGCTTACTATCCGTCGAGAGTAGCGGCACAGATACGCAGTATTTT
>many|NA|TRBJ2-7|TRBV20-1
CSASGSSSYEQYF
TGCAGTGCTTCGGGCAGCAGCTCCTACGAGCAGTACTTC
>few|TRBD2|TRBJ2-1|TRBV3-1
CASSQELATPSDPYNEQFF
TGTGCCAGCAGCCAAGAACTAGCGACCCCATCTGACCCTTACAATGAGCAGTTCTTC
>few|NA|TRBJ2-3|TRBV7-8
CASSALLKGVTDTQYF
TGTGCCAGCAGCGCTCTATTAAAGGGGGTCACAGATACGCAGTATTTT
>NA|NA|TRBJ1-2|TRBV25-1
CASSEYESGGYTF
TGTGCCAGCAGTGAATATGAAAGTGGAGGCTACACCTTC
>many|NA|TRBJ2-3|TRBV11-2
CASSLVASGTDTQYF
TGTGCCAGCAGCTTAGTGGCTAGTGGCACAGATACGCAGTATTTT
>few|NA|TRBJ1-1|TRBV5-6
CASSLVGQNTEAFF
TGTGCCAGCAGCTTGGTTGGACAGAACACTGAAGCTTTCTTT
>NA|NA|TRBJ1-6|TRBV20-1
CSARDSGDGSPLHF
TGCAGTGCTAGAGATTCAGGGGACGGCTCACCCCTCCACTTT
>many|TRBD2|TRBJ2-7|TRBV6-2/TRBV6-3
CASSQTIPGLAGGTYEQYF
TGTGCCAGCAGTCAGACGATACCGGGACTAGCGGGAGGGACCTACGAGCAGTACTTC
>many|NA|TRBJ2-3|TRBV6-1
CASREEGVDTFTDTQYF
TGTGCCAGCAGAGAAGAGGGGGTAGACACCTTCACAGATACGCAGTATTTT
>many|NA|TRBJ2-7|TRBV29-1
CSVEEGEVDYEQYF
TGCAGCGTTGAAGAGGGGGAGGTGGACTACGAGCAGTACTTC
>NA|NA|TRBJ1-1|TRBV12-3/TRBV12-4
CASSLQGMSTEAFF
TGTGCCAGCAGTTTACAGGGGATGAGCACTGAAGCTTTCTTT
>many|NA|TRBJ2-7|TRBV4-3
CASSRNRLSGEHEQYF
TGCGCCAGCAGCCGAAATCGACTCTCCGGCGAGCACGAGCAGTACTTC
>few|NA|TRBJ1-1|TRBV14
CASSQEEIGLNTEAFF
TGTGCCAGCAGCCAAGAAGAGATTGGGTTGAACACTGAAGCTTTCTTT
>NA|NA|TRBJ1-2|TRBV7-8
CASSSSGGEDGYTF
TGTGCCAGCAGCTCCTCCGGGGGAGAGGATGGCTACACCTTC
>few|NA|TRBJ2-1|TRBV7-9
CASSLLLGGPYNEQFF
TGTGCCAGCAGCTTATTGCTGGGAGGCCCCTACAATGAGCAGTTCTTC
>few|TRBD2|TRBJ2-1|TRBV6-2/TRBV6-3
CASSPIVAGVHNEQFF
TGTGCCAGCAGTCCCATAGTAGCGGGAGTACACAATGAGCAGTTCTTC
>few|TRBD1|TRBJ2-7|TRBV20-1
CSASPGTGGSYEQYF
TGCAGTGCTAGCCCCGGGACAGGGGGCTCCTACGAGCAGTACTTC
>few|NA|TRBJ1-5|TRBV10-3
CAISGSLSDQPQHF
TGTGCCATCAGTGGATCCCTGTCCGATCAGCCCCAGCATTTT
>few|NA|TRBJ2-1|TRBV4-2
CASSQDLDIPNEQFF
TGTGCCAGCAGCCAAGATCTTGATATACCCAATGAGCAGTTCTTC
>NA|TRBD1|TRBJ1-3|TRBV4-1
CASSPQGQGAGNTIYF
TGCGCCAGCAGCCCCCAGGGACAGGGGGCTGGAAACACCATATATTTT
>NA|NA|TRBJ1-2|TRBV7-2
CASSETQGSIGYTF
TGTGCCAGCAGCGAGACACAGGGATCTATTGGCTACACCTTC
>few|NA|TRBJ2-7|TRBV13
CASSLKSGFNEQYF
TGTGCCAGCAGCTTAAAATCTGGGTTCAACGAGCAGTACTTC
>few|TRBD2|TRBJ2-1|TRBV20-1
CSAPSWGGAYNEQFF
TGCAGTGCGCCCTCCTGGGGGGGGGCCTACAATGAGCAGTTCTTC
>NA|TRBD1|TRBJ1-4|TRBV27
CASGQGAWNEKLFF
TGTGCCAGCGGACAGGGGGCTTGGAATGAAAAACTGTTTTTT
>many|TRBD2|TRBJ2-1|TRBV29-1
CSVEEPSGGSPYNEQFF
TGCAGCGTTGAAGAACCTAGCGGGGGGTCTCCCTACAATGAGCAGTTCTTC
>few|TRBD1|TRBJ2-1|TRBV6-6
CAIGQGALNEQFF
TGTGCCATTGGACAGGGGGCATTGAATGAGCAGTTCTTC
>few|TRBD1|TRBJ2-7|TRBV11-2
CASSSLRGQGPSTYEQYF
TGTGCCAGCAGCTCCCTACGGGGACAGGGGCCGTCAACCTACGAGCAGTACTTC
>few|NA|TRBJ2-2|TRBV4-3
CASSQERGNWELFF
TGCGCCAGCAGCCAAGAACGAGGCAACTGGGAGCTGTTTTTT
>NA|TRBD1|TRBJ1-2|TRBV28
CASAEGGGYTF
TGTGCCAGCGCCGAAGGGGGCGGCTACACCTTC
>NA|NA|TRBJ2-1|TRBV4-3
CASSHAQGHLQFF
TGCGCCAGCAGCCACGCCCAGGGCCACCTTCAGTTCTTC